This TCR beta chain came from a study of a mutant IDH1 vaccine in newly diagnosed glioma. In the study overall: Treated patients had a mean age of roughly 39 years and a roughly 60% male, around 38% female split. Patients had received radiotherapy, temozolomide, or both previously, most receiving both.

Time point meaning: week 35, safety follow-up. All doses held 300 ug of mutant IDH1 20-mer peptide, with topical imiquimod. Vaccination of patients was performed eight times, in weeks 1, 3, 5, 7, 11, 15, 19 and 23. In every donor, the tumor was a new WHO grade 3 or 4 IDH1-mutant, ATRX-lost astrocytoma. The germline V and J ends were trimmed by 5 bases and 2 bases, with 12 bases remaining between them. This CDR3 has 15 amino acids. Germline V gene sequence: CDR1 SGHTA, CDR2 FQGNSA. Assay: immunoSEQ multiplex PCR; the TCRdb copy retains only in-frame clones and omits some. The sample includes tens of thousands of clones, 81% of them seen just once. For this clone: What it recognizes is unknown.

The chain combines TRBV7-2 with TRBJ2-2; TRBD1 is a possible D gene (6 bases). This sequence was found in a woman aged 40 to 50 with glioma. Some clones in this sample may be carry-over from other donors' samples. The starting material was PBMCs, obtained from a glioma patient whose treatment included an IDH1 peptide vaccine. Here the CDR3 DNA reads TGTGCCAGCAGCCTCCAGGGGAGCAACACCGGGGAGCTGTTTTTT. It yields the protein CASSLQGSNTGELFF.